This T cell receptor beta chain appears in the sequencing data of a study of blood T cell repertoires in COVID-19. This table comes from immunoSEQ multiplex PCR, and its TCRdb copy is limited to in-frame clones, with some not included. The sample shows approximately 94,000 clones, 80% of them seen only once. The sample was peripheral blood. The clonotype was recovered from a woman in her sixties or seventies with acute or convalescent COVID-19.

The CDR3 spells CASSLGSLIGDEQYF. CDR3 DNA sequence: TGTGCCAGCAGCTTAGGTAGCTTGATCGGCGACGAGCAGTACTTC. This sequence joins TRBV7-6 and TRBJ2-7; no definite D call. Germline assignment: CDR1 SGHVS and CDR2 FNYEAQ. The V end was cut by 1 base, the J end by 5 bases, with 15 bases between. CDR3 length equals 15 residues.